Reported below is one T cell receptor (beta chain). These data originate in a study of T cell changes during pregnancy in multiple sclerosis. The CDR3 totals 12 residues. The germline CDR1 and CDR2 sequences are SGHTS and YDEGEE. Trimming cost V 4 bases and J 3 bases, with 8 bases left between them. The data were produced by immunoSEQ multiplex PCR, yet TCRdb's version contains in-frame clones alone and is incomplete. The sample consists of approximately 90,000 clones, 85% to 95% of them appearing once. The chain carries TRBV5-8 and TRBJ2-7; D remains ambiguous. The receptor was derived from a female donor with multiple sclerosis, enrolled in a pregnancy study. Here the sequenced sample was peripheral blood, taken after pregnancy. CDR3 in DNA: TGTGCCAGCAGCCTTGACAACTACGAGCAGTACTTC. The encoded protein is CASSLDNYEQYF.